This T cell receptor (beta chain) originates from a study of response to subunit inactivated influenza vaccine. Overall study results and limits: Each seasonal influenza vaccination recruits few new T cells, the authors suggested.

V was trimmed by 5 bases and J by 7 bases, leaving 21 bases between them. Germline CDR1 is SEHNR and CDR2 is FQNEAQ (reference sequence). This CDR3 has 15 amino acids. This clonotype was seen only a few times. Its specificity is unknown. From the RT-PCR reads, TCRdb called clonotypes with MiXCR, one entry per CDR3 protein. Found here are 800,000 to 1,000,000 distinct CDR3 sequences, 20% to 25% of them singletons; the top ten hold about a tenth. This clonotype was sampled from a man in his forties or fifties who received an inactivated influenza vaccine. The rearrangement uses TRBV7-9 and TRBJ2-7, with D perhaps TRBD2 (5 bases). The source was PBMCs from blood, collected about 5 days after vaccination. In nucleotides, the CDR3 is TGTGCCAGCAGCCCCCGGGAATGGGGTACTAAGGAGCAGTACTTC. The encoded protein is CASSPREWGTKEQYF.